This T cell receptor beta chain was captured by sequencing in a study of T cell responses to AZD1222 COVID-19 vaccine. Overall study context: Second-dose timings of about 4 or about 12 weeks were pooled. General study results and limits: Donors were mostly white British, more females; clonal diversity possibly underestimated.

Concerning this clone itself: Antigen specificity is unknown.

Sequencing used immunoSEQ multiplex PCR; TCRdb keeps in-frame clones, though not all of them. The table shows 60,000 or so clones, with around 83% occurring only once. The CDR3 is made up of 16 amino acids. Per germline, CDR1 PRHDT and CDR2 FYEKMQ (reference sequence). The junction had 7 bases not matched to a gene; V was cut back by 5 bases and J by 5 bases. The V call is TRBV13, the J call TRBJ1-6; TRBD1 matches 9 bases. The source material was peripheral blood, sampled on day 0 of AZD1222 vaccination. This sequence originates from an adult in good health. The CDR3 DNA follows: TGTGCCAGCAGCCGTGGGGACAGGGAGAATAATTCACCCCTCCACTTT. Amino acids: CASSRGDRENNSPLHF.